Listed here are 32 T cell receptor beta chains from one sample, sequenced in a study of T-cell memory formation after mild COVID-19. TCRdb analysed the 5' RACE reads with MiXCR anew, one entry per CDR3 protein. The sample has roughly 100,000 distinct CDR3 sequences, 9.5% to 15% seen once. The sequencing input was PBMCs or a T cell subset sorted from them (not recorded which). The receptors were gathered from an adult woman who had mild COVID-19 (a few samples of this study predate the infection). Cell type and time point are not known.

The chain uses TRBV4-3 and TRBJ2-7, with D unclear. The CDR3 runs to 14 residues. The V gene's germline CDR1 is LGHNA and CDR2 YSLEER. Trimming took off 1 base at V and 2 bases at J, with 9 bases between the two ends. CDR3 DNA: TGCGCCAGCAGCCAAGGAACGGGTCCCTACGAGCAGTACTTC. It codes for CASSQGTGPYEQYF.

The chain links TRBV3-1 to TRBJ2-1; no firm D call. Germline CDR1 and CDR2: LGHDT and YNNKEL (reference sequence). The CDR3 extends over 15 amino acids. V was clipped by 0 bases and J by 0 bases, with 6 bases between them. CDR3 sequence: CASSQDWRSYNEQFF. As DNA, the CDR3 is TGTGCCAGCAGCCAAGATTGGCGCTCCTACAATGAGCAGTTCTTC.

This clonotype was seen a handful of times. CDR3 DNA sequence: TGTGCCAGCAGCGGGATGTCGGGGTCTTCTAATGAAAAACTGTTTTTT. Amino acids: CASSGMSGSSNEKLFF. The chain links TRBV7-8 to TRBJ1-4; D not resolved. This CDR3 spans 16 amino acids. V dropped 5 bases and J dropped 3 bases, with 16 bases sitting between them. Germline V CDR1 and CDR2: SGHVS, FQNEAQ. The complete variable domain, with remaining parts taken from reference TRBV7-8 and TRBJ1-4, reads GAGVSQSPRYKVAKRGQDVALRCDPISGHVSLFWYQQALGQGPEFLTYFQNEAQLDKSGLPSDRFFAERPEGSVSTLKIQRTQQEDSAVYLCASSGMSGSSNEKLFFGSGTQLSVL.

This clonotype turned up a few times. This chain connects TRBV27 to TRBJ2-3; 7 nucleotides align to TRBD2. Germline lookup yields CDR1 MNHEY and CDR2 SMNVEV (reference sequence). The CDR3 is 14 residues long. V was clipped by 3 bases and J by 4 bases; unmatched bases: 4. The CDR3: CASSFAGVADTQYF. CDR3 coding DNA: TGTGCCAGCAGTTTCGCGGGAGTGGCAGATACGCAGTATTTT.

The J gene is TRBJ2-3, the V gene TRBV3-1; unclear D gene. Germline CDR1 and CDR2: LGHDT and YNNKEL (reference sequence). The CDR3 runs to 12 residues. The V end lost 3 bases, the J end lost 1 base, and 2 bases lay between the germline ends. CDR3: CASSQGTDTQYF. CDR3 bases: TGTGCCAGCAGCCAGGGCACAGATACGCAGTATTTT.

A few counts support this clonotype. The chain combines TRBV9 with TRBJ2-1; tentatively, D is TRBD1 (6 bases). Trimming removed 0 bases from V and 6 bases from J, with 13 bases in between. The CDR3 consists of 15 residues. Germline lookup yields CDR1 SGDLS and CDR2 YYNGEE. CDR3 coding DNA: TGTGCCAGCAGCGTAGGCCAGGGGATGGCCAATGAGCAGTTCTTC. This sequence encodes CASSVGQGMANEQFF.

The chain uses TRBV6-2 or TRBV6-3 and TRBJ1-2; 10 nucleotides align to TRBD1. With 6 bases clipped from V and 6 bases from J, the junction kept 10 bases outside the gene matches. The length of the CDR3 is 15 residues. CDR1 and CDR2 (germline): MNHEY, SVGEGT. This CDR3 is CASSTGTGEVNGYTF. DNA for the CDR3: TGTGCCAGCAGCACCGGGACAGGGGAGGTGAATGGCTACACCTTC.

The CDR3 loop reads CASSYDSGFYNEQFF. In nucleotides, the CDR3 is TGTGCCAGCAGTTACGATAGCGGCTTCTACAATGAGCAGTTCTTC. V and J are TRBV6-2 or TRBV6-3 and TRBJ2-1, with TRBD2 as a possible D gene (6 bases). The CDR3 runs 15 residues. Per the germline V gene, CDR1 is MNHEY and CDR2 is SVGEGT. Trimming took off 2 bases at V and 3 bases at J, with 11 bases between the two ends.

CDR3 in DNA: TGCGCCAGCAGCCAAGTCATGGGACAGGCATCACCCCTCCACTTT. Translating gives CASSQVMGQASPLHF. The rearrangement joins TRBV4-1 to TRBJ1-6; 8 positions agree with TRBD1. There are 15 residues in the CDR3. The ends lost 1 base at V and 10 bases at J; junction bases unmatched: 6. The germline V gene encodes CDR1 MGHRA and CDR2 YSYEKL.

The J gene is TRBJ2-1, the V gene TRBV15, with D perhaps assigned TRBD1 or TRBD2 (5 bases each). Germline CDR1 and CDR2: LNHNV and YYDKDF (reference sequence). V lost 0 bases to trimming and J lost 6 bases, with 12 bases between them. The CDR3 contains 15 residues. The CDR3 loop reads CATSREGIGGNEQFF. Here the CDR3 DNA reads TGTGCCACCAGCAGAGAAGGGATTGGGGGCAATGAGCAGTTCTTC.

The genes are TRBV5-1 and TRBJ2-1; 9 bases are a match to TRBD2. The length of the CDR3 is 15 residues. The V segment lost 4 bases and the J segment 2 bases; nucleotides outside the gene matches: 4. CDR1 is SGHRS and CDR2 is YFSETQ in the germline V gene. The CDR3 DNA reads as TGCGCCAGCAGCCAGACTAGCGGTCCCTACAATGAGCAGTTCTTC. It yields the protein CASSQTSGPYNEQFF.

Only a few counts were recorded for this clonotype. CDR3 loop: CASSAPYEQYF. The DNA of the CDR3 is TGTGCCAGCAGCGCCCCCTACGAGCAGTACTTC. The chain combines TRBV4-2 with TRBJ2-7; no firm D call. The V end lost 5 bases, the J end lost 2 bases, and 4 bases lay between the germline ends. In germline, CDR1 is LGHNA, CDR2 YNFKEQ. The CDR3 has 11 amino acids.

V and J are TRBV9 and TRBJ1-6, with 8 bases matching TRBD1. Germline trimming cut 0 bases from V and 7 bases from J; bases unmatched to any gene: 3. Germline V lookup: CDR1 SGDLS, CDR2 YYNGEE. This CDR3 spans 15 amino acids. CDR3 coding DNA: TGTGCCAGCAGCGTAGACGCAGGGGGCAATTCACCCCTCCACTTT. It is translated as CASSVDAGGNSPLHF.

This clonotype was seen repeatedly, ten times or more. The CDR3 loop is CASSRTNTEAFF. CDR3 bases: TGTGCCAGCAGCCGGACCAACACTGAAGCTTTCTTT. The chain is built from TRBV12-3 or TRBV12-4 and TRBJ1-1; D is ambiguous. Between the trimmed V and J ends, which lost 6 bases and 2 bases, there was a span of 7 bases. This CDR3 region has 12 residues.

This clonotype turned up a few times. V is TRBV7-3 and J is TRBJ1-1; perhaps TRBD1 as D (5 bases). The CDR3 sequence is 14 residues long. Between the trimmed V and J ends, which lost 5 bases and 4 bases, there was a span of 14 bases. CDR1 is SGHTA, CDR2 FQGTGA, per germline. CDR3 in DNA: TGTGCCAGCAGCCCGATTGGGGGTGGCACTGAAGCTTTCTTT. Its protein product is CASSPIGGGTEAFF.

This clonotype was counted only a few times. The rearrangement joins TRBV7-9 to TRBJ2-7; 7 nucleotides align to TRBD1. V shed 4 bases, J shed 5 bases, and the junction held 5 bases outside the gene matches. Per the germline V gene, CDR1 is SEHNR and CDR2 is FQNEAQ (reference sequence). This CDR3 contains 13 residues. The CDR3 spells CASSSFTGDEQYF. In DNA, the CDR3 is TGTGCCAGCAGCTCCTTCACAGGGGACGAGCAGTACTTC.

The chain uses TRBV7-3 and TRBJ2-7; TRBD1 matches 8 bases. Germline-derived CDR1 and CDR2 are SGHTA and FQGTGA. CDR3 length equals 13 residues. The V and J ends lost 4 bases and 5 bases, in that order; junction bases with no gene match: 4. CDR3 in amino acids: CASSSSGGNEQYF. In nucleotides, the CDR3 is TGTGCCAGCAGCTCCTCAGGGGGCAACGAGCAGTACTTC.

This clonotype came up a few times. The chain carries TRBV19 and TRBJ1-1; 7 bases line up with TRBD1. Germline V gene sequence: CDR1 LNHDA, CDR2 SQIVND (reference sequence). The trim removed 3 bases at V and 0 bases at J, leaving 10 bases unmatched. The CDR3 has 17 amino acids. The CDR3 sequence is CASSIGTALNLNTEAFF. The CDR3 DNA follows: TGTGCCAGTAGTATCGGGACAGCCTTAAATTTGAACACTGAAGCTTTCTTT.

By share, this clonotype ranks as medium-sized. The chain uses TRBV7-8 and TRBJ2-3, with 7 bases aligning to TRBD2. Germline trimming cut 5 bases from V and 3 bases from J; bases unmatched to any gene: 8. Germline CDR1 reads SGHVS; CDR2 reads FQNEAQ. The CDR3 covers 15 residues. In DNA, the CDR3 is TGTGCCAGCAGCCCCAGAAATAGCGGGACAGATACGCAGTATTTT. Its translation: CASSPRNSGTDTQYF.

This clonotype turned up a few times. The rearrangement links TRBV29-1 to TRBJ1-1; D is unclear. The V end lost 3 bases, the J end lost 0 bases, and 5 bases lay between the germline ends. The CDR3 is 12 residues long. The germline CDR1 and CDR2 sequences are SQVTM and ANQGSEA. DNA for the CDR3: TGCAGCGTTGACGGATTGAACACTGAAGCTTTCTTT. It is translated as CSVDGLNTEAFF.

The rearrangement links TRBV24-1 to TRBJ2-5, with unresolved D. V gave up 3 bases and J gave up 2 bases, with 3 bases separating them. The CDR3 is made up of 12 amino acids. The germline CDR1 and CDR2 sequences are KGHDR and SFDVKD. CDR3 sequence reads: CATSDTQETQYF. CDR3 nucleotide sequence: TGTGCCACCAGTGATACACAAGAGACCCAGTACTTC.

V is TRBV20-1 and J is TRBJ2-3, with 10 bases identical to TRBD2. The CDR3 extends over 15 amino acids. The germline V gene has CDR1 DFQATT and CDR2 SNEGSKA (reference sequence). V was pared by 4 bases and J by 5 bases, with 9 bases of the junction left unmatched. The CDR3 coding sequence is TGCAGTGCTACCCACCCAGCGGGAGGGTTAGATACGCAGTATTTT. It is translated as CSATHPAGGLDTQYF.

This clonotype was observed a few times. The CDR3 region has the DNA TGTGCCAGCAGTCAGCAGGGCTATGAGCAGTTCTTC. Its translation: CASSQQGYEQFF. The V gene is TRBV6-5, the J gene TRBJ2-1, with D tentatively TRBD1 (5 bases). The CDR3 is made up of 12 amino acids. The V end was cut by 5 bases, the J end by 8 bases, with 10 bases between. The germline CDR1 and CDR2 sequences are MNHEY and SVGAGI.

This clonotype has more than one count but fewer than ten. The rearrangement joins TRBV2 to TRBJ2-5; tentative D call: TRBD2 (5 bases). Germline assignment: CDR1 SNHLY and CDR2 FYNNEI. The CDR3 spans 12 residues. Trimming shortened V by 8 bases and J by 2 bases, and 9 bases separated the two germline ends. In nucleotides, the CDR3 is TGTGCCAGCCAGAGCGGTCAAGAGACCCAGTACTTC. Translating it yields CASQSGQETQYF. The full variable domain, its missing parts supplied by reference TRBV2 and TRBJ2-5, is EPEVTQTPSHQVTQMGQEVILRCVPISNHLYFYWYRQILGQKVEFLVSFYNNEISEKSEIFDDQFSVERPDGSNFTLKIRSTKLEDSAMYFCASQSGQETQYFGPGTRLLVL.

The chain carries TRBV21-1 and TRBJ2-4. TRBV21-1 has pseudogene status. This CDR3 is 13 amino acids long. CDR3 amino acids: CASSKVQVNIQYF. In DNA, the CDR3 is TGTGCCAGCAGCAAAGTTCAGGTGAACATTCAGTACTTC.

This clonotype has only a few counts. CDR3: CASSEGVLKTSDVYNEQFF. The CDR3 DNA reads as TGTGCCAGCAGTGAGGGGGTTCTCAAGACTAGCGACGTCTACAATGAGCAGTTCTTC. The chain employs TRBV25-1 and TRBJ2-1, with TRBD2 matching over 8 bases. The V segment lost 3 bases and the J segment 3 bases; nucleotides outside the gene matches: 16. Germline V CDR1 and CDR2: MGHDK, SYGVNS. The CDR3 sequence is 19 residues long.

The genes are TRBV6-5 and TRBJ2-7, with D tentatively TRBD1 (6 bases). Between the trimmed V and J ends, which lost 2 bases and 3 bases, there was a span of 11 bases. Germline assignment: CDR1 MNHEY and CDR2 SVGAGI. This CDR3 comprises 14 residues. CDR3 region: CASSYDPGDYEQYF. The CDR3 DNA reads TGTGCCAGCAGTTACGACCCAGGGGACTACGAGCAGTACTTC.

This clonotype came up many times. The chain is built from TRBV29-1 and TRBJ2-1; D might be TRBD1 (5 bases). This CDR3 has 13 amino acids. From germline, CDR1 is SQVTM and CDR2 ANQGSEA. Trimming took off 4 bases at V and 8 bases at J, with 15 bases between the two ends. DNA of the CDR3: TGCAGCGTTGTCCAAGGGCGGACATATGAGCAGTTCTTC. Encoded protein: CSVVQGRTYEQFF.

This sequence joins TRBV2 and TRBJ1-6; D possibly corresponds to TRBD1 (5 bases). CDR1 and CDR2 from the germline V gene are SNHLY and FYNNEI. There are 14 residues in the CDR3. V gave up 7 bases and J gave up 3 bases, with 10 bases separating them. CDR3 amino acids: CASTARGYNSPLHF. The CDR3 DNA sequence: TGTGCCAGCACTGCGAGGGGCTATAATTCACCCCTCCACTTT.

The chain employs TRBV9 and TRBJ2-1; TRBD1 matches at 7 bases. CDR3 length equals 15 residues. J lost 4 bases, V lost 4 bases, and 8 bases had no gene match. Germline-derived CDR1 and CDR2 are SGDLS and YYNGEE. The CDR3 reads CASSNDRDLYNEQFF. The CDR3 bases are TGTGCCAGCAGCAATGACAGGGACCTATACAATGAGCAGTTCTTC.

This clonotype occurred many times. This chain uses TRBV5-1 with TRBJ2-4; 9 positions agree with TRBD1. Germline CDR1 is SGHRS and CDR2 is YFSETQ. The CDR3 runs 16 residues. V lost 3 bases and J lost 3; bases outside the gene matches: 7. Written as DNA, the CDR3 is TGCGCCAGCAGCTGGGGACAGGGTCGGGGCAAAAACATTCAGTACTTC. This sequence encodes CASSWGQGRGKNIQYF.

This CDR3 reads CASSSRQGADWDTQYF. CDR3 sequence (DNA): TGTGCCAGCAGCTCACGACAGGGGGCGGACTGGGATACGCAGTATTTT. The chain is built from TRBV7-9 and TRBJ2-3; TRBD1 aligns across 10 bases. The CDR3 extends over 16 amino acids. Losses at the gene ends were 4 bases for V and 6 bases for J; bases not matched to a gene: 10. Germline V lookup: CDR1 SEHNR, CDR2 FQNEAQ (reference sequence).